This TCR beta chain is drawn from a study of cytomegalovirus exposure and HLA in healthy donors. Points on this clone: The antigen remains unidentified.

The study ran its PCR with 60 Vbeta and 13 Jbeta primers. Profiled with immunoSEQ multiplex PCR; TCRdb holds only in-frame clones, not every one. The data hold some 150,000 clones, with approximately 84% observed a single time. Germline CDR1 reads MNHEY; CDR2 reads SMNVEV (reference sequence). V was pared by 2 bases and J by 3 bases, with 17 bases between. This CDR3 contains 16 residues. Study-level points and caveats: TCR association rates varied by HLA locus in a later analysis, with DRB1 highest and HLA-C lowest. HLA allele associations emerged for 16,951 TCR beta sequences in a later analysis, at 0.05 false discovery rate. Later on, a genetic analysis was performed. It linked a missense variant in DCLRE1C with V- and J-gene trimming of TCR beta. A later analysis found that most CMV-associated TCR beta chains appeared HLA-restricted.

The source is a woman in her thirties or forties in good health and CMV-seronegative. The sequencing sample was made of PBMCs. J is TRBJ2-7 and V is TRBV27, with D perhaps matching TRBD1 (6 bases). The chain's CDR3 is CASSLEGQNLYYEQYF. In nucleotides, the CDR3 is TGTGCCAGCAGTTTAGAGGGACAAAATCTATACTACGAGCAGTACTTC.